These 20 T cell receptor beta chains came from one sample sequenced in a study of blood T cell repertoires in COVID-19. The method was immunoSEQ multiplex PCR; TCRdb's version includes in-frame clones alone and lacks a portion of them. This sample has about 180,000 clones, with under 85% found just once. Sequencing input: peripheral blood. Every receptor here comes from a woman aged 65 to 85 with COVID-19, enrolled during active disease.

This clone showed up just a few times. The CDR3 sequence: CASSYLGLAGGEQFF. The CDR3 DNA reads as TGTGCCAGCAGTTACCTGGGACTAGCGGGAGGTGAGCAGTTCTTC. This chain links TRBV6-2 or TRBV6-3 with TRBJ2-1, with TRBD2 matching over 15 bases. This CDR3 contains 15 residues. Trimming removed 2 bases from V and 9 bases from J; junction bases left unmatched: 2. CDR1 and CDR2 (germline): MNHEY, SVGEGT.

CDR3 sequence: CASRIQAGGSYNEQFF. DNA for the CDR3: TGTGCCAGCAGAATTCAAGCGGGAGGATCCTACAATGAGCAGTTCTTC. This chain joins TRBV3-1 (or the pseudogene TRBV3-2) and TRBJ2-1; 9 bases are a match to TRBD2. CDR3 length: 16 amino acids. V dropped 6 bases and J dropped 1; count of bases not matched to a gene: 7. Germline CDR1 LGHDT, CDR2 YNNKEL (reference sequence).

The chain couples TRBV20-1 to TRBJ2-5; no clear D gene. Deletions cut 6 bases from V and 2 bases from J, with 7 bases between. Germline CDR1 reads DFQATT; CDR2 reads SNEGSKA (reference sequence). This CDR3 spans 11 amino acids. DNA of the CDR3: TGCAGTGCATCCCATCAAGAGACCCAGTACTTC. Its protein product is CSASHQETQYF.

The rearrangement uses TRBV5-1 and TRBJ1-4, with 7 bases matching TRBD1. The CDR3 totals 16 residues. The germline gives CDR1 SGHRS, CDR2 YFSETQ. V lost 4 bases, J lost 3 bases, and 9 bases stayed unmatched. CDR3: CASSQGQLPSNEKLFF. DNA for the CDR3: TGCGCCAGCAGCCAGGGACAGCTTCCTTCTAATGAAAAACTGTTTTTT.

This rearrangement joins TRBV9 to TRBJ2-7; 9 nucleotides match TRBD1. Germline loops: CDR1 SGDLS, CDR2 YYNGEE. This CDR3 has 16 amino acids. The trim removed 3 bases at V and 1 base at J, leaving 8 bases unmatched. For the CDR3, the DNA is TGTGCCAGCAGCGCCCGACCGACAGGGGGTTCCTACGAGCAGTACTTC. This sequence encodes CASSARPTGGSYEQYF.

This chain uses TRBV28 with TRBJ2-3; 11 positions match TRBD2. Per germline, CDR1 MDHEN and CDR2 SYDVKM. The J segment lost 2 bases and the V segment lost 9 bases, leaving 7 bases of the junction unmatched. This CDR3 spans 15 amino acids. The CDR3 sequence is CASQLAGVTTDTQYF. The CDR3 DNA sequence: TGTGCCAGTCAACTAGCGGGAGTTACCACAGATACGCAGTATTTT.

The chain joins TRBV28 to TRBJ2-1; D is perhaps TRBD2 (5 bases). V shed 6 bases and J shed 5 bases, with 11 bases lying between them. From germline, CDR1 is MDHEN and CDR2 SYDVKM. The length of the CDR3 is 13 residues. CDR3: CASSLTKNNEQFF. The CDR3 coding sequence is TGTGCCAGCAGCCTGACTAAAAACAATGAGCAGTTCTTC.

CDR3 residues: CASGPRGANNQPQHF. The CDR3 bases are TGTGCCAGCGGACCACGGGGGGCTAACAATCAGCCCCAGCATTTT. The chain recombines TRBV27 with TRBJ1-5, with a possible D match to TRBD1 (6 bases). The CDR3 has 15 amino acids. Germline loops: CDR1 MNHEY, CDR2 SMNVEV (reference sequence). V gave up 8 bases and J gave up 3 bases, with 17 bases separating them.

The genes are TRBV7-7 and TRBJ1-3; D is uncertain. The V gene lost 2 bases and the J gene lost 4 bases, with 12 bases spanning the gap. Germline V gives CDR1 SSHAT, CDR2 FNYEAQ (reference sequence). The CDR3 extends over 15 amino acids. The CDR3 protein is CASSLSPTPGNTIYF. CDR3 DNA: TGTGCCAGCAGCTTAAGCCCAACCCCAGGAAACACCATATATTTT.

This clone was observed a single time. The rearrangement uses TRBV5-5 and TRBJ2-5; TRBD1 aligns across 9 bases. CDR3 length: 16 amino acids. Germline CDR1 reads SGHKS; CDR2 reads YYEKEE (reference sequence). With 0 bases clipped from V and 3 bases from J, the junction kept 6 bases outside the gene matches. CDR3 sequence reads: CASSLAGTGKKETQYF. The CDR3 coding sequence is TGTGCCAGCAGCTTGGCCGGGACAGGGAAAAAAGAGACCCAGTACTTC.

The chain carries TRBV12-3 or TRBV12-4 and TRBJ2-1; 7 positions agree with TRBD1. This CDR3 region has 13 residues. Losses at the gene ends were 8 bases for V and 8 bases for J; bases not matched to a gene: 9. The DNA for the CDR3 is TGTGCCAGCCGTGAAGGGACAGTAGATGAGCAGTTCTTC. It encodes CASREGTVDEQFF.

The chain is built from TRBV7-3 and TRBJ2-2; D remains unclear. Germline assignment: CDR1 SGHTA and CDR2 FQGTGA. The V end lost 1 base, the J end lost 3 bases, and 18 bases lay between the germline ends. The CDR3 sequence is 18 residues long. CDR3 protein: CASSLSPPGSRDTGELFF. The CDR3 coding sequence is TGTGCCAGCAGCTTAAGTCCGCCGGGTAGCAGAGACACCGGGGAGCTGTTTTTT.

This clone occurred a few times. This chain uses TRBV19 with TRBJ2-5; TRBD2 aligns across 8 bases. Germline lookup yields CDR1 LNHDA and CDR2 SQIVND (reference sequence). CDR3 length: 14 residues. Germline trimming cut 6 bases from V and 5 bases from J; bases unmatched to any gene: 8. The CDR3: CASRRGGQGETQYF. CDR3 bases: TGTGCCAGTAGACGCGGGGGGCAGGGGGAGACCCAGTACTTC.

The rearrangement joins TRBV5-1 to TRBJ1-3, with D perhaps TRBD1 (6 bases). CDR1 is SGHRS, CDR2 YFSETQ, per germline. Trimming removed 4 bases at V and 1 base at J, with 15 bases between. The CDR3 runs 16 residues. Here the CDR3 reads CASSPSQGQSGNTIYF. DNA for the CDR3: TGCGCCAGCAGCCCCAGTCAGGGGCAATCTGGAAACACCATATATTTT. Together with reference TRBV5-1 and TRBJ1-3, the CDR3 gives the full variable domain: KAGVTQTPRYLIKTRGQQVTLSCSPISGHRSVSWYQQTPGQGLQFLFEYFSETQRNKGNFPGRFSGRQFSNSRSEMNVSTLELGDSALYLCASSPSQGQSGNTIYFGEGSWLTVV.

This chain connects TRBV5-1 to TRBJ2-1; TRBD2 agrees at 14 bases. Germline CDR1 is SGHRS and CDR2 is YFSETQ. There are 16 residues in the CDR3. The V gene end was trimmed by 4 bases and the J gene end by 8 bases; junction bases not matched to a gene: 8. Here the CDR3 reads CASSPGTSGSIDEQFF. The CDR3 DNA reads TGCGCCAGCAGCCCGGGGACTAGCGGGAGTATAGATGAGCAGTTCTTC.

This chain connects TRBV28 to TRBJ2-7, with 9 bases aligning to TRBD2. The CDR3 length is 15 residues. Unmatched junction bases numbered 9, after V lost 6 bases and J lost 3 bases. CDR1 is MDHEN, CDR2 SYDVKM, per germline. This CDR3 is CASRFRSGGHYEQYF. The CDR3 region has the DNA TGTGCCAGCAGGTTCCGTAGCGGGGGACACTACGAGCAGTACTTC.

The CDR3 here is CASSQSRTGSQDQYF. The CDR3 bases are TGCGCCAGCAGCCAAAGTCGGACAGGGAGTCAAGACCAGTACTTC. The V call is TRBV4-3, the J call TRBJ2-5, with 8 bases identical to TRBD1. The CDR3 is 15 residues long. Unmatched junction bases numbered 12, after V lost 2 bases and J lost 10 bases. CDR1 and CDR2 (germline): LGHNA, YSLEER.

The V call is TRBV6-4, the J call TRBJ2-1; 9 bases are a match to TRBD2. J gave up 8 bases and V 4 bases, and 9 bases lay outside the gene matches. This CDR3 has 15 amino acids. CDR1 is MRHNA and CDR2 is SNTAGT in the germline V gene. This CDR3 is CASSGAGGPIDEQFF. CDR3 nucleotides: TGTGCCAGCAGTGGGGCGGGAGGGCCAATCGATGAGCAGTTCTTC.

V gene TRBV28 combines with J gene TRBJ1-1; TRBD1 aligns across 7 bases. CDR3 length equals 15 residues. The germline gives CDR1 MDHEN, CDR2 SYDVKM. With 6 bases clipped from V and 5 bases from J, the junction kept 12 bases outside the gene matches. CDR3 loop: CASREGGAKRTEAFF. CDR3 in DNA: TGTGCCAGCAGAGAAGGGGGCGCTAAGAGAACTGAAGCTTTCTTT.

The CDR3 sequence: CATSDPPPGEQYF. CDR3 DNA: TGTGCCACCAGTGATCCGCCGCCGGGCGAGCAGTACTTC. V is TRBV24-1 and J is TRBJ2-7; D is unresolved. V lost 3 bases to trimming and J lost 6 bases, with 11 bases between them. This CDR3 has 13 amino acids. Germline CDR1 and CDR2: KGHDR and SFDVKD.